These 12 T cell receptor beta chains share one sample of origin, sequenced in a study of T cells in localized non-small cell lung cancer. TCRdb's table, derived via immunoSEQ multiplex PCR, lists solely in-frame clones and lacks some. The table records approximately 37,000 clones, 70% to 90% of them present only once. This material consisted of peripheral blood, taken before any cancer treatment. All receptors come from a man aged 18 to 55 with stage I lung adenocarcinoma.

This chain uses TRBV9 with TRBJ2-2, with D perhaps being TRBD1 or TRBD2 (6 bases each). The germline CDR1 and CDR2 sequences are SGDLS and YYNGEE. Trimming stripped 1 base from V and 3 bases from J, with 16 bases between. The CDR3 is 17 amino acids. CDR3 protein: CASSVPTGAADTGELFF. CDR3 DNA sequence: TGTGCCAGCAGCGTACCGACGGGGGCGGCGGACACCGGGGAGCTGTTTTTT.

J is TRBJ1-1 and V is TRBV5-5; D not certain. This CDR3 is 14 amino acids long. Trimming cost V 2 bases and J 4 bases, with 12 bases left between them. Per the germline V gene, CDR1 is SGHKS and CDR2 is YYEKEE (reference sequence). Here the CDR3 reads CASSFTLGTTEAFF. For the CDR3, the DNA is TGTGCCAGCAGCTTTACTTTGGGAACCACTGAAGCTTTCTTT.

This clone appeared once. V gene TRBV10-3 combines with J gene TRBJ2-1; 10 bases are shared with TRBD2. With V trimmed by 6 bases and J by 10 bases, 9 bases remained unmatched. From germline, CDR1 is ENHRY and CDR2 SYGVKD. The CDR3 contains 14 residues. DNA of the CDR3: TGTGCCATCAGCAAAAGCGGGGGGGTAGGAGAGCAGTTCTTC. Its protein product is CAISKSGGVGEQFF.

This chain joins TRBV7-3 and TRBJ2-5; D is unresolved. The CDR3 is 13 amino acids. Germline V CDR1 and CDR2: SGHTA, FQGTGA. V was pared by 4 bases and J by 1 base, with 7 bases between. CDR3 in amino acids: CASSSMPQETQYF. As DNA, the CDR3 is TGTGCCAGCAGCTCCATGCCCCAAGAGACCCAGTACTTC.

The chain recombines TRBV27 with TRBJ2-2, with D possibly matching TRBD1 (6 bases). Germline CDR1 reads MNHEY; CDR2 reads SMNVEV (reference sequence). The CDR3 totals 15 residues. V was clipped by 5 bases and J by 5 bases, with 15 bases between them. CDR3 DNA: TGTGCCAGCAGTCCCACAGGGTCCCGAACCGGGGAGCTGTTTTTT. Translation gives CASSPTGSRTGELFF.

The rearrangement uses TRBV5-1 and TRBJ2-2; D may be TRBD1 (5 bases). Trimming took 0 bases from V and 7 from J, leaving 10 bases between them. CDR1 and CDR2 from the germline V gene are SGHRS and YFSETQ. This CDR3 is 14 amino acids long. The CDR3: CASSLVRVGGELFF. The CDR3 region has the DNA TGCGCCAGCAGCTTGGTCAGGGTCGGCGGGGAGCTGTTTTTT.

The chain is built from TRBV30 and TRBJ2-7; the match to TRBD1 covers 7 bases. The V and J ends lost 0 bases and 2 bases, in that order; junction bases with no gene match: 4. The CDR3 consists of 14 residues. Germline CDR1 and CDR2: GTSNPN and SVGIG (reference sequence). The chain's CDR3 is CAWSVPGTAYEQYF. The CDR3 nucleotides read TGTGCCTGGAGTGTACCCGGGACAGCCTACGAGCAGTACTTC.

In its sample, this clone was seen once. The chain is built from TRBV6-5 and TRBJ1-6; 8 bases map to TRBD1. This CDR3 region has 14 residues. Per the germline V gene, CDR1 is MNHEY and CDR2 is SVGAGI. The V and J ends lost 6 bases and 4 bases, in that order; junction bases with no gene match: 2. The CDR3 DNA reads TGTGCCAGCAGCCGACAGGGGTATAATTCACCCCTCCACTTT. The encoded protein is CASSRQGYNSPLHF.

CDR3 residues: CASSLTRGRETQYF. The CDR3 nucleotides are TGTGCCAGTAGTCTAACCAGGGGAAGGGAGACCCAGTACTTC. The chain carries TRBV19 and TRBJ2-5; D might be TRBD1 (6 bases). Germline loops: CDR1 LNHDA, CDR2 SQIVND (reference sequence). Deletions cut 5 bases from V and 5 bases from J, with 15 bases between. This CDR3 comprises 14 residues. Full variable domain (outside the CDR3, taken from reference TRBV19 and TRBJ2-5): DGGITQSPKYLFRKEGQNVTLSCEQNLNHDAMYWYRQDPGQGLRLIYYSQIVNDFQKGDIAEGYSVSREKKESFPLTVTSAQKNPTAFYLCASSLTRGRETQYFGPGTRLLVL.

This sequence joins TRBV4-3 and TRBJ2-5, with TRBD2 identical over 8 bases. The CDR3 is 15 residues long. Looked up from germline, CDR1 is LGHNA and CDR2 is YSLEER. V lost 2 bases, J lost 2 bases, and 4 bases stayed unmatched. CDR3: CASSQWRGEQETQYF. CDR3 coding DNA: TGCGCCAGCAGCCAATGGCGGGGGGAACAAGAGACCCAGTACTTC.

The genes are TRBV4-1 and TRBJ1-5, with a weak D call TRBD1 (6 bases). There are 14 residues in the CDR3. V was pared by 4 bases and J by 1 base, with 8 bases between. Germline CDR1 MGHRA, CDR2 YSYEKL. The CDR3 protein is CASSLDRSNQPQHF. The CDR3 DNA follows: TGCGCCAGCAGCCTCGACAGGAGCAATCAGCCCCAGCATTTT.

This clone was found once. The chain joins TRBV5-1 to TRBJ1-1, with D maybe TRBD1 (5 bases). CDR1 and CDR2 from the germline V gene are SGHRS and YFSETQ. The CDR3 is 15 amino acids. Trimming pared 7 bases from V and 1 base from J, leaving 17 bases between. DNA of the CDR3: TGCGCCAGCCATCCCCCTCTACAGGAGAACACTGAAGCTTTCTTT. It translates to CASHPPLQENTEAFF.